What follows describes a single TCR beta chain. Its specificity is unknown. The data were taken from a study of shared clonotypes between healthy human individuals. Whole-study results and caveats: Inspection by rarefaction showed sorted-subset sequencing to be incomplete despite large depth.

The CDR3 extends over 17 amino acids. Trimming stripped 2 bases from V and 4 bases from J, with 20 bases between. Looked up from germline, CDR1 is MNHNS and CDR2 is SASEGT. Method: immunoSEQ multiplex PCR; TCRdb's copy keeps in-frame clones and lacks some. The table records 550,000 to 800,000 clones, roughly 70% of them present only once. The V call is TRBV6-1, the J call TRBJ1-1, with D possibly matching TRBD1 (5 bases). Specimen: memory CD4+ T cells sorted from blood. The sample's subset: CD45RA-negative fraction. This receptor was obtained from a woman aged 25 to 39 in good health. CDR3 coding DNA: TGTGCCAGCAGTGAACCTGGAGGGGCCGTCGGGGGCACTGAAGCTTTCTTT. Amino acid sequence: CASSEPGGAVGGTEAFF.